This record covers a single T cell receptor beta chain. The junction shows a germline mismatch at one end, possibly a read error. This record comes from a study of blood T cells in healthy people across ages. The CDR3 is 16 residues long. It was with a sample-barcoded 5' primer and a J-beta primer mix that a second PCR of roughly 7 to 12 cycles was run. TCRdb called the 5' RACE reads again in MiXCR, with one record for every CDR3 protein. The table lists about 1,800,000 distinct CDR3 sequences, 28% of them singletons. Sequences were obtained from blood. The receptor was isolated from a woman in her 30s in good health. The chain carries TRBV12-3 or TRBV12-4 and TRBJ2-3; maybe TRBD2 (6 bases). The CDR3 loop is CAGRLLGEVRTDTQYF. The DNA of the CDR3 is TGTGCCGGCAGACTCCTAGGGGAGGTGAGGACAGATACGCAGTATTTT.